Sequencing of this TCR beta chain was carried out in a study of T cells in Graves' hyperthyroidism and ophthalmopathy. The CDR3 length is 14 residues. Germline V gives CDR1 DFQATT, CDR2 SNEGSKA (reference sequence). Trimming removed 3 bases from V and 0 bases from J, with 11 bases in between. Thyroid ultrasound, orbital computed tomography, clinical symptoms, and serum thyroxine and TRAb underpinned diagnoses. This clonotype appeared many times. TCR beta CDR3 sequences were amplified from RNA transcripts. HTBI primers were employed in a first-round RT-PCR of the TCR CDR3. TCRdb reprocessed the multiplex PCR reads via MiXCR and lists one record per CDR3 protein. This table holds fewer than 750,000 distinct CDR3 sequences, roughly 15% found once.

The origin of this receptor is a woman in her forties or fifties with Graves' ophthalmopathy. The rearrangement joins TRBV20-1 to TRBJ1-2; D not resolved. Sequenced material: blood. The CDR3 sequence is CSASIGDTNYGYTF. The CDR3 coding sequence is TGCAGTGCTAGTATAGGAGATACTAACTATGGCTACACCTTC.